Below, one T cell receptor (beta chain) is given with its context. The source material, RNA transcripts, was used to amplify TCR beta CDR3 regions. An initial round of RT-PCR targeting the TCR CDR3 relied on the HTBI primer set. TCRdb reprocessed the multiplex PCR reads via MiXCR and lists one record per CDR3 protein. The sample shows about 590,000 distinct CDR3 sequences, 15% to 19% of them seen only once. The sample belongs to a study of T cells in Graves' hyperthyroidism and ophthalmopathy. Germline V gives CDR1 MGHRA, CDR2 YSYEKL. V lost 3 bases, J lost 3 bases, and 9 bases stayed unmatched. CDR3 length equals 17 residues.

V gene TRBV4-1 combines with J gene TRBJ2-7, with 12 bases aligning to TRBD2. The receptor's source is a woman in her 30s with Graves' hyperthyroidism. Sequencing used blood. The CDR3 loop is CASSQTFLAGGNYEQYF. The CDR3, as DNA: TGCGCCAGCAGCCAGACTTTCCTAGCGGGGGGGAACTACGAGCAGTACTTC.